The table lists the clone carrying this T cell receptor (beta chain) with a few counts. Antigen specificity is unknown. By 5'RACE template switching, TCR cDNA was produced, with a universal primer site and UMIs added in the process. Each CDR3 protein is one row after TCRdb ran MiXCR on the 5' RACE reads. This sample yields about 74,000 distinct CDR3 sequences, of which roughly 6.9% are seen a single time; 35% belongs to the top ten. The data are from a study of T cells after yellow fever vaccination. Study-level findings and limits: Of the clonotypes, a small share occurred in both CD4 and CD8 compartments.

The germline CDR1 and CDR2 sequences are DFQATT and SNEGSKA (reference sequence). CDR3 size: 16 residues. V was pared by 0 bases and J by 2 bases, with 7 bases of the junction left unmatched. The source of this sequence is a man aged 18-30 years who received the YFV17D yellow fever vaccine. The sequenced sample was CD8+ T cells sorted from PBMCs, obtained about 5 days after the first yellow fever vaccination. The chain couples TRBV20-1 to TRBJ2-5; 9 bases line up with TRBD2. The CDR3: CSARDYKAGGQETQYF. The CDR3 bases are TGCAGTGCTAGAGATTATAAAGCGGGGGGACAAGAGACCCAGTACTTC.